This T cell receptor beta chain was observed in a study of regulatory T cells in long-lasting Graves disease. Regarding the study as a whole: Small numbers of samples may have cut accuracy.

This clonotype was recorded many times. Its antigen is unknown. The time point denotes: newly diagnosed GD, antithyroid drugs for less than 3 months. The authors made the TCR library using RNA they extracted from PBMCs. Arm-PCR of CDR3 regions with iRepertoire HTBI primers generated TCR beta libraries. TCRdb reprocessed the multiplex PCR reads via MiXCR and lists one record per CDR3 protein. The sample includes fewer than 500,000 distinct CDR3 sequences, roughly 16% seen only once; the top ten take less than 15%. Germline CDR1 and CDR2: MDHEN and SYDVKM. V was clipped by 7 bases and J by 1 base, with 11 bases between them. The CDR3 extends over 13 amino acids. The same data also went into a second study, on T cells in Graves' hyperthyroidism and ophthalmopathy. Turning to that study: First-round RT-PCR of the TCR CDR3 relied on the HTBI primer set. In the blood, most expanded thyroid clonotypes above 0.001 appeared as well.

This chain links TRBV28 with TRBJ2-7; D perhaps matches TRBD1 (6 bases). This sequence originates from a middle-aged man with Graves disease. The sample was peripheral blood mononuclear cells (PBMCs), taken at new diagnosis, from a patient treated with antithyroid drugs. The chain's CDR3 is CASTSQGSYEQYF. In DNA form, the CDR3 reads TGTGCCAGCACAAGCCAGGGGTCCTACGAGCAGTACTTC.